This paragraph reports one T cell receptor beta chain. This record comes from a study of ipilimumab plus nivolumab after autologous stem cell transplantation. Clones were sequenced by immunoSEQ multiplex PCR, and TCRdb holds only the in-frame ones, with some missing. The sample holds around 21,000 clones, around 80% seen once. This CDR3 has 16 residues. The germline CDR1 and CDR2 sequences are MDHEN and SYDVKM. The ends lost 2 bases at V and 7 bases at J; junction bases unmatched: 6. This sample comprised PBMCs, obtained in a trial of ipilimumab plus nivolumab as post-transplant consolidation. The sequence was obtained from a male donor with diffuse large B-cell lymphoma. This chain uses TRBV28 with TRBJ1-5; 12 bases fit TRBD1. The CDR3 loop is CASSLIGTGGIQPQHF. For the CDR3, the DNA is TGTGCCAGCAGTTTAATAGGGACAGGGGGCATCCAGCCCCAGCATTTT.